This paragraph covers one T cell receptor beta chain sequence. Assay used: immunoSEQ multiplex PCR; TCRdb lists only in-frame clones, some missing. Of about 130,000 clones in the sample, 70% to 90% were seen once. The CDR3 totals 16 residues. Germline CDR1 reads LGHNA; CDR2 reads YNFKEQ. Trimming left V 0 bases short and J 6 bases short, with 17 bases between. This record belongs to a study of blood T cell repertoires in COVID-19. Across the study: Spain, Italy and the United States supplied samples that represented acute and convalescent COVID-19. Sources were T cells, B-cell-depleted T cells, or PBMCs; the material itself was cDNA or gDNA.

This clonotype originated in a middle-aged man with acute or convalescent COVID-19. Sequencing was carried out using peripheral blood. The chain uses TRBV4-2 and TRBJ1-1, with D perhaps TRBD1 (6 bases). Written as DNA, the CDR3 is TGTGCCAGCAGCCAAGACGGGGGGCGCCAGGCTTCTGAAGCTTTCTTT. It translates to CASSQDGGRQASEAFF.